This T cell receptor (beta chain) was recovered during a study of T-cell memory formation after mild COVID-19. Points from the study as a whole: Unconfirmed was the SARS-CoV-2 specificity of second-wave clones that peaked on day 37.

TCRdb recomputed calls from the 5' RACE reads with MiXCR, one row per CDR3 protein. The data contain 350,000 to 500,000 distinct CDR3 sequences, around 19% of them singletons. The table lists this clonotype with a few counts. Its target is unknown. This TCR came from an adult woman who had mild COVID-19 (a few samples of this study predate the infection). Cell type and time point are not known. Sequencing input: PBMCs or a T cell subset sorted from them (not recorded which).

The CDR3 is CSARTSDTNEQFF. CDR3 bases: TGCAGTGCGAGGACTAGCGACACCAATGAGCAGTTCTTC. V and J are TRBV20-1 and TRBJ2-1, with 9 positions matching TRBD2. The germline V gene encodes CDR1 DFQATT and CDR2 SNEGSKA (reference sequence). CDR3 length: 13 residues. After removal of 6 bases from V and 6 bases from J, the junction contained 6 bases not matched to a gene.